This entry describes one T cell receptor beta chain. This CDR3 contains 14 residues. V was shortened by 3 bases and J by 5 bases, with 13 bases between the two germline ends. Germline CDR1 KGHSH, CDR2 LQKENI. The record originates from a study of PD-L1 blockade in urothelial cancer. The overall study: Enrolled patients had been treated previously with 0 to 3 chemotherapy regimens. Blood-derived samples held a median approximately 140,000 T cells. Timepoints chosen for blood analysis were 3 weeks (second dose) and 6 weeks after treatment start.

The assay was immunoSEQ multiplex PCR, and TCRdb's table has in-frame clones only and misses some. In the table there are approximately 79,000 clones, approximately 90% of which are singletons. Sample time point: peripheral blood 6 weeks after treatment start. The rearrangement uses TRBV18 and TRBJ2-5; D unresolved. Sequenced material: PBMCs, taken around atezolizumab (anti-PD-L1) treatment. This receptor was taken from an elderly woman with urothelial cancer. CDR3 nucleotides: TGTGCCAGCTCACCGGGCAGCACGTTCGAGACCCAGTACTTC. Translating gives CASSPGSTFETQYF.